This TCR beta chain comes out of a study of human T cells and chemical hapten exposure. Study-level background: Among samples, TCR yields varied mainly because of small differences in pooled library volume. Regarding the study as a whole: Among TCRs, those above 1 in 1000 frequency were unaffected by DPC sensitization.

The time point here: healthy volunteer bleed at 2 weeks. Whole blood, unfractionated, served as the material for total RNA extraction. Separate cDNA molecules received unique molecular identifiers, which the library attached to them. Methods used by the authors: Samples ranged from roughly 20,000 to 700,000 TCRs, with a median of around 100,000. Each CDR3 protein is one row after TCRdb ran MiXCR on the RACE reads. In this record, the V and J calls reflect TCRdb's handling and not the investigators' own analysis. The sample holds 45,000 or so distinct CDR3 sequences, about 4.5% seen once. This clonotype was seen a handful of times. Antigen: not known. The CDR3 spans 11 residues. Trimming pared 7 bases from V and 1 base from J, leaving 7 bases between. Germline V gene lookup returns CDR1 SQVTM and CDR2 ANQGSEA.

The sequence came from a human donor in good health. Some clones in this sample may be carry-over from other donors' samples. The specimen was whole blood. V gene TRBV29-1 combines with J gene TRBJ1-2; the D is unclear. The CDR3 reads CSGENNYGYTF. DNA of the CDR3: TGCAGCGGAGAAAATAACTATGGCTACACCTTC.